The T cell receptor beta chain described here comes from a study of T cell changes during pregnancy in multiple sclerosis. There are 13 residues in the CDR3. V lost 5 bases and J lost 8; bases outside the gene matches: 7. The V gene's germline CDR1 is SGHDT and CDR2 YYEEEE. Produced via immunoSEQ multiplex PCR; TCRdb's table is partial and in-frame only. The repertoire has 73,000 or so clones, about 89% of them found once; the top ten carry more than 0.75%. The source was peripheral blood, collected in the second trimester of pregnancy. This TCR was recovered from a female donor with multiple sclerosis, enrolled in a pregnancy study. The V gene is TRBV5-6, the J gene TRBJ1-2, with 9 bases matching TRBD1. The CDR3 reads CASSLQGAEGYTF. In DNA form, the CDR3 reads TGTGCCAGCAGTCTACAGGGGGCGGAGGGCTACACCTTC.